This T cell receptor beta chain was captured by sequencing in a study of early T cells in non-severe SARS-CoV-2 infection. On the study more broadly: Unsorted whole blood bulk RNA was sequenced, with unpaired chains. Study-wide findings and caveats: Matches to VDJdb favored anti-spike CD8 responses and missed private and CD4 specificities.

Attached unique molecular identifiers marked individual cDNA molecules. TCRdb ran MiXCR on the 5' RACE reads and lists one entry per CDR3 protein. This sample yields 70,000 to 85,000 distinct CDR3 sequences, of which 9.5% to 15% are seen a single time; about 3.9% belongs to the top ten. In this sample, this clonotype turned up a few times. Its specificity is not known. The source material was whole blood. The sequence came from an adult who was a healthcare worker with PCR-confirmed SARS-CoV-2 infection or an uninfected control (not recorded which).

The CDR3 reads CASSLEGTSTSYEQYF. In DNA form, the CDR3 reads TGTGCCAGCAGCTTAGAAGGGACTAGCACTAGCTACGAGCAGTACTTC. The chain recombines TRBV7-2 with TRBJ2-7, with 9 bases matching TRBD2. With V trimmed by 1 base and J by 3 bases, 7 bases remained unmatched. This CDR3 is 16 amino acids long. The V gene's germline CDR1 is SGHTA and CDR2 FQGNSA.